This T cell receptor beta chain was profiled in a study of cytomegalovirus exposure and HLA in healthy donors. Repertoires were generated with immunoSEQ multiplex PCR, while TCRdb's copy carries only in-frame clones and drops some. The table lists around 120,000 clones, approximately 90% of them singletons. V lost 1 base and J lost 2; bases outside the gene matches: 5. The germline V gene has CDR1 SGDLS and CDR2 YYNGEE. The length of the CDR3 is 17 residues. Material for sequencing was PBMCs. This rearrangement joins TRBV9 to TRBJ2-2; 10 bases are a match to TRBD2. The source is a woman in her late teens or twenties in good health and CMV-seronegative. CDR3 DNA sequence: TGTGCCAGCAGCGTAACGCTAGCGGGAGATAACACCGGGGAGCTGTTTTTT. Its protein is CASSVTLAGDNTGELFF.